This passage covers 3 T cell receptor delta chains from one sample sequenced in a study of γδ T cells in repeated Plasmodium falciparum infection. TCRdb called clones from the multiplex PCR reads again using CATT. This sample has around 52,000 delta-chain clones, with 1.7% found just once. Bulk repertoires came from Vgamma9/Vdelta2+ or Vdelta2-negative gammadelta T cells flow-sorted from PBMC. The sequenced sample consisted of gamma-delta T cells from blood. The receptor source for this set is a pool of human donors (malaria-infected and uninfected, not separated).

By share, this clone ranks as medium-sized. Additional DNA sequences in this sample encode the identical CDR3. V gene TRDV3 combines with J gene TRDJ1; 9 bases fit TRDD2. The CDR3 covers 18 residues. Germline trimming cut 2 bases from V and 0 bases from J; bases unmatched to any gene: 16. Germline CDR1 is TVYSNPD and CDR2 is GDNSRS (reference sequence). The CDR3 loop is CAFDILPTSEGYTDKLIF. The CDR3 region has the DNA TGTGCCTTTGATATCCTTCCTACATCGGAGGGGTACACCGATAAACTCATCTTT.

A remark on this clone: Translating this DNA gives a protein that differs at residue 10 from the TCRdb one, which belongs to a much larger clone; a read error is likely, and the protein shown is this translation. The CDR3 DNA is TGTGCTCTTGGGGAACTAATAACAAAGTCTAGTTCCCCCGAGGGGCCATACACCGATAAACTCATCTTT. Translation: CALGELITKSSSPEGPYTDKLIF. The chain employs TRDV1 and TRDJ1; D gene ambiguous. The J gene, missing from TCRdb, was assigned here through DNA to germline matching. The V and J ends lost 0 bases and 0 bases respectively, with 32 bases between them. The CDR3 covers 23 residues. Germline V CDR1 and CDR2: TSWWSYY, QGS.

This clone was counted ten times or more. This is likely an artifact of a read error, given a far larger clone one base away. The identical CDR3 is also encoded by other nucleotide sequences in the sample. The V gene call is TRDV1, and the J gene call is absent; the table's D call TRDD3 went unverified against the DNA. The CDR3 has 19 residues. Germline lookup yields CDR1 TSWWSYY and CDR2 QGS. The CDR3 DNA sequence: TGTGCTCTTGGACGGGATCGTCCACGTACTGGGGGATACGCCGATAAGCTCATCTTT. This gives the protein CALGRDRPRTGGYADKLIF.